This T cell receptor beta chain was identified during a study of shared clonotypes between healthy human individuals. The overall study: The composition of the donors was a couple of women and a few men aged 18 to 49.

Findings and limits, study-wide: Larger estimated richness was generally seen in naive subsets than in memory subsets. Genetic and exposure-history diversity was limited by the small donor number.

Points on this clone: Antigen: not known.

Germline lookup yields CDR1 SGHRS and CDR2 YFSETQ. V dropped 3 bases and J dropped 5; count of bases not matched to a gene: 3. This CDR3 contains 15 residues. Profiled with immunoSEQ multiplex PCR; TCRdb holds only in-frame clones, not every one. The data contain about 1 million clones, under 80% of them singletons. This sequence originates from a man aged 18 to 30 in good health. Sequenced: memory CD4+ T cells sorted from blood. Subset of the sample: CD45RA-negative fraction. V is TRBV5-1 and J is TRBJ2-1; TRBD2 agrees at 12 bases. The CDR3 coding sequence is TGCGCCAGCAGCTCCGGGACTAGCGGGCACAATGAGCAGTTCTTC. It specifies CASSSGTSGHNEQFF.